This T cell receptor beta chain was sequenced during a study of identical twins. General study points: Out-of-frame TCR alpha sharing in monozygotic twins exceeded recombination model predictions. Cord blood beta clonotypes that were abundant carried fewer insertions, and memory repertoires showed no such trend.

Carrying unique molecular identifiers, the cDNA also gained a universal primer site through template switching. A single record per CDR3 protein comes from TCRdb applying MiXCR to the 5' RACE reads. The sample has 300,000 or so distinct CDR3 sequences, more than 8% seen once. Details on this clonotype: As yet, its antigen is unknown.

V lost 4 bases to trimming and J lost 2 bases; unmatched junction nucleotides: 9. The germline gives CDR1 SGHDT, CDR2 YYEEEE. CDR3 size: 15 residues. Separately, the same data were catalogued under a study of yellow fever vaccine responses in identical twins.

The rearrangement links TRBV5-6 to TRBJ2-7, with TRBD1 matching 7 bases. The receptor comes from a woman between 18 and 29 years old in good health. Sequencing was done on a sample of CD8+ T cells sorted from blood. The CDR3 bases are TGTGCCAGCAGCCCCTGGGACAGTTCCCCCTACGAGCAGTACTTC. It yields the protein CASSPWDSSPYEQYF.